Reported below is one T cell receptor beta chain. This entry belongs to a study of shared clonotypes between healthy human individuals. About the study: The plates for each donor numbered three CD4 naive, three CD4 memory, two CD8 naive and one CD8 memory.

With 3 bases clipped from V and 11 bases from J, the junction kept 3 bases outside the gene matches. The CDR3 has 12 residues. Germline V gene lookup returns CDR1 KGHSH and CDR2 LQKENI. Recent acute infections and vaccinations were absent in the healthy HIV-negative adult donors. CD4+ cells were split into CD45RA+ naive and CD45RA-negative memory subsets. Clones were sequenced by immunoSEQ multiplex PCR, and TCRdb holds only the in-frame ones, with some missing. The data show about 1.1 million clones, around three quarters seen once. This chain connects TRBV18 to TRBJ2-2, with 7 bases aligning to TRBD1. The clonotype originates from a man aged 18 to 29 in good health. Some clones in this sample may be carry-over from other donors' samples. Sequenced: memory CD4+ T cells from PBMCs. Regarding subset: CD45RA-negative fraction. The CDR3 loop is CASSPTGTELFF. CDR3 DNA: TGTGCCAGCTCACCGACAGGGACAGAGCTGTTTTTT. The variable domain in full, with the rest retrieved from reference TRBV18 and TRBJ2-2, is NAGVMQNPRHLVRRRGQEARLRCSPMKGHSHVYWYRQLPEEGLKFMVYLQKENIIDESGMPKERFSAEFPKEGPSILRIQQVVRGDSAAYFCASSPTGTELFFGEGSRLTVL.